Following are 24 T cell receptor beta chains from one sample sequenced in a study of blood T cell repertoires in COVID-19. Generated by immunoSEQ multiplex PCR, the TCRdb table keeps only in-frame clones and is missing some. The sample has some 270,000 clones; almost 90% are singletons. The sequencing sample was made of peripheral blood. These TCRs come from a woman aged 55-70 years with COVID-19, enrolled during active disease.

The genes are TRBV5-1 and TRBJ1-5, with 10 bases matching TRBD1. The CDR3 runs 17 residues. Germline trimming cut 4 bases from V and 0 bases from J; bases unmatched to any gene: 7. Germline lookup yields CDR1 SGHRS and CDR2 YFSETQ. The CDR3 loop is CASSPGDRGYSNQPQHF. The CDR3 coding sequence is TGCGCCAGCAGCCCCGGGGACAGGGGCTATAGCAATCAGCCCCAGCATTTT.

This chain connects TRBV29-1 to TRBJ1-1; D ambiguous. CDR1 is SQVTM and CDR2 is ANQGSEA in the germline V gene. V was trimmed by 8 bases and J by 1 base, leaving 11 bases between them. The CDR3 contains 12 residues. The CDR3 spells CSYRRTNTEAFF. Here the CDR3 DNA reads TGCAGCTATCGGAGGACGAACACTGAAGCTTTCTTT.

J is TRBJ1-4 and V is TRBV23-1; D gene uncertain. TRBV23-1 is an ORF for which the function is uncertain. The CDR3 runs 14 residues. V gave up 1 base and J gave up 4 bases, with 7 bases separating them. CDR3 sequence: CASSQFQINEKLFF. The DNA for the CDR3 is TGCGCCAGCAGTCAATTTCAGATTAATGAAAAACTGTTTTTT.

The rearrangement links TRBV7-9 to TRBJ1-1; D remains ambiguous. V lost 4 bases and J 2 bases, leaving 11 bases between the germline ends. Germline CDR1 SEHNR, CDR2 FQNEAQ (reference sequence). The CDR3 runs to 14 residues. Here the CDR3 DNA reads TGTGCCAGCAGCTCCCTCGGGAGAAACACTGAAGCTTTCTTT. Protein sequence: CASSSLGRNTEAFF.

The V and J genes are TRBV19 and TRBJ2-1, with 11 bases identical to TRBD1. The CDR3 spans 15 residues. Germline CDR1 and CDR2: LNHDA and SQIVND (reference sequence). Germline trimming cut 6 bases from V and 3 bases from J; bases unmatched to any gene: 4. The CDR3 DNA reads as TGTGCCAGTAGGACCGGGACAGGGGGCTACAATGAGCAGTTCTTC. As protein: CASRTGTGGYNEQFF.

The genes are TRBV14 and TRBJ1-1; D is possibly TRBD1 (6 bases). Germline V gives CDR1 SGHDN, CDR2 FVKESK. Between the trimmed V and J ends, which lost 3 bases and 6 bases, there was a span of 11 bases. The CDR3 has 13 amino acids. The CDR3 loop reads CASSQGAVSEAFF. The DNA of the CDR3 is TGTGCCAGCAGCCAGGGGGCTGTTTCTGAAGCTTTCTTT.

The chain couples TRBV6-5 to TRBJ2-2, with D possibly matching TRBD2 (5 bases). This CDR3 has 14 residues. The germline CDR1 and CDR2 sequences are MNHEY and SVGAGI. Trimming took off 10 bases at V and 4 bases at J, with 16 bases between the two ends. DNA of the CDR3: TGTGCCACCATGACTAAAGTACTCACCGGGGAGCTGTTTTTT. This sequence encodes CATMTKVLTGELFF.

The chain couples TRBV6-2 or TRBV6-3 to TRBJ1-5; D is possibly TRBD1 (6 bases). Germline V gene lookup returns CDR1 MNHEY and CDR2 SVGEGT. Between the trimmed V and J ends, which lost 5 bases and 1 base, there was a span of 18 bases. The CDR3 loop spans 17 amino acids. The CDR3 here is CASSDRPRGTSNQPQHF. The CDR3 DNA is TGTGCCAGCAGTGACAGGCCTCGGGGTACGAGCAATCAGCCCCAGCATTTT.

The chain recombines TRBV30 with TRBJ1-3; D possibly corresponds to TRBD1 (6 bases). V was clipped by 2 bases and J by 2 bases, with 10 bases between them. CDR3 size: 14 residues. Germline CDR1 reads GTSNPN; CDR2 reads SVGIG (reference sequence). CDR3 bases: TGTGCCTGGAGTACAGGGTACGCTGGAAACACCATATATTTT. This encodes CAWSTGYAGNTIYF.

The chain recombines TRBV25-1 with TRBJ2-7, with a tentative D call TRBD2 (5 bases). The V and J ends lost 3 bases and 3 bases respectively, with 15 bases between them. CDR1 MGHDK and CDR2 SYGVNS come from the germline V gene. The CDR3 runs to 15 residues. This chain's CDR3 is CASSDRTQAVYEQYF. The CDR3 bases are TGTGCCAGCAGTGACAGAACTCAAGCGGTCTACGAGCAGTACTTC.

The chain employs TRBV28 and TRBJ1-5; 7 nucleotides line up with TRBD1. CDR3 size: 15 residues. CDR1 is MDHEN and CDR2 is SYDVKM in the germline V gene. V lost 6 bases and J lost 0; bases outside the gene matches: 5. The CDR3 DNA is TGTGCCAGCAGCCAGGGGGACCATAGCAATCAGCCCCAGCATTTT. Its protein is CASSQGDHSNQPQHF.

The CDR3 DNA follows: TGTGCCAGCAGCCCCAGACTAGCGGTGGGGGTAGATACGCAGTATTTT. This translates into CASSPRLAVGVDTQYF. The chain employs TRBV7-6 and TRBJ2-3, with TRBD2 matching over 9 bases. This CDR3 has 16 amino acids. The germline V gene has CDR1 SGHVS and CDR2 FNYEAQ. The J segment lost 5 bases and the V segment lost 5 bases, leaving 11 bases of the junction unmatched. Combining the CDR3 with reference TRBV7-6 and TRBJ2-3 gives the whole variable domain GAGVSQSPRYKVTKRGQDVALRCDPISGHVSLYWYRQALGQGPEFLTYFNYEAQQDKSGLPNDRFSAERPEGSISTLTIQRTEQRDSAMYRCASSPRLAVGVDTQYFGPGTRLTVL.

The V gene is TRBV10-3, the J gene TRBJ1-2; 8 bases align to TRBD1. J was trimmed by 6 bases and V by 4 bases; bases with no gene match: 7. CDR3 size: 14 residues. Germline V gene sequence: CDR1 ENHRY, CDR2 SYGVKD. CDR3 in amino acids: CAISGGQGGNGYTF. The CDR3 nucleotides read TGTGCCATCAGTGGCGGACAGGGAGGAAATGGCTACACCTTC.

The chain recombines TRBV5-4 with TRBJ1-1; TRBD1 is a possible D gene (5 bases). The CDR3 is made up of 11 amino acids. Germline V lookup: CDR1 SGHNT, CDR2 YYREEE (reference sequence). Trimming removed 7 bases at V and 3 bases at J, with 7 bases between. CDR3 amino acids: CASGRDTEAFF. Here the CDR3 DNA reads TGTGCCAGCGGCAGGGACACTGAAGCTTTCTTT.

V usage is TRBV19 and J usage is TRBJ2-5; TRBD2 agrees at 8 bases. Germline CDR1 reads LNHDA; CDR2 reads SQIVND (reference sequence). The trim removed 5 bases at V and 5 bases at J, leaving 10 bases unmatched. The CDR3 length is 15 residues. The CDR3 sequence: CASSSRELAGETQYF. The CDR3 nucleotides are TGTGCCAGTAGTTCGAGAGAATTAGCGGGGGAGACCCAGTACTTC.

The rearrangement uses TRBV7-6 and TRBJ1-1; D might be TRBD1 (6 bases). The CDR3 loop spans 15 amino acids. Germline V CDR1 and CDR2: SGHVS, FNYEAQ. The V and J ends lost 5 bases and 1 base respectively, with 14 bases between them. The CDR3 region has the DNA TGTGCCAGCAGCCTAAACGGGGGGGCGAACACTGAAGCTTTCTTT. It specifies CASSLNGGANTEAFF.

This chain connects TRBV5-4 to TRBJ1-1, with TRBD1 as a possible D gene (6 bases). Trimming removed 4 bases from V and 1 base from J, with 11 bases in between. There are 14 residues in the CDR3. Germline loops: CDR1 SGHNT, CDR2 YYREEE (reference sequence). CDR3 bases: TGTGCCAGCAGCGGCAGGGGACAGAACACTGAAGCTTTCTTT. It yields the protein CASSGRGQNTEAFF.

The chain employs TRBV3-1 (or the pseudogene TRBV3-2) and TRBJ2-3, with 12 bases matching TRBD1. V was pared by 4 bases and J by 3 bases, with 14 bases of the junction left unmatched. The CDR3 is 19 amino acids. CDR1 and CDR2 from the germline V gene are LGHDT and YNNKEL (reference sequence). The CDR3 bases are TGTGCCAGCAGCCGTGGGACAGGGGGCCCCATCATTAGTACAGATACGCAGTATTTT. This encodes CASSRGTGGPIISTDTQYF.

V is TRBV5-1 and J is TRBJ2-7; 7 bases fit TRBD1. Germline lookup yields CDR1 SGHRS and CDR2 YFSETQ. V lost 3 bases to trimming and J lost 2 bases; unmatched junction nucleotides: 11. CDR3 length: 16 amino acids. This chain's CDR3 is CASSSAGTANTYEQYF. The CDR3 DNA sequence: TGCGCCAGCAGCTCCGCCGGGACAGCAAATACCTACGAGCAGTACTTC.

The genes are TRBV28 and TRBJ2-7; TRBD1 might be the D (6 bases). The CDR3 sequence is 13 residues long. Germline V CDR1 and CDR2: MDHEN, SYDVKM. Trimming left V 7 bases short and J 3 bases short, with 13 bases between. The CDR3 nucleotides are TGTGCCAGCACAGGGGCTGCTGTCTACGAGCAGTACTTC. Its protein product is CASTGAAVYEQYF.

The rearrangement uses TRBV4-3 and TRBJ1-1, with D perhaps TRBD1 (6 bases). The CDR3 has 13 residues. Germline assignment: CDR1 LGHNA and CDR2 YSLEER. Trimming left V 5 bases short and J 3 bases short, with 10 bases between. For the CDR3, the DNA is TGCGCCAGCAGCGCCGACAGGCACACTGAAGCTTTCTTT. It codes for CASSADRHTEAFF.

The chain joins TRBV9 to TRBJ1-4; D is possibly TRBD1 (6 bases). Trimming pared 3 bases from V and 4 bases from J, leaving 13 bases between. The germline V gene has CDR1 SGDLS and CDR2 YYNGEE. The CDR3 length is 15 residues. CDR3 nucleotide sequence: TGTGCCAGCAGCGCCGGGACACGGGTTAATGAAAAACTGTTTTTT. Its protein product is CASSAGTRVNEKLFF.

This clone appeared once. The chain is built from TRBV6-5 and TRBJ1-1, with TRBD1 identical over 8 bases. This CDR3 spans 15 amino acids. Unmatched junction bases numbered 14, after V lost 6 bases and J lost 8 bases. Germline V gene lookup returns CDR1 MNHEY and CDR2 SVGAGI. The CDR3 sequence: CASSPSRDRSGEAFF. The CDR3 DNA follows: TGTGCCAGCAGCCCGTCCCGGGACAGGTCAGGAGAAGCTTTCTTT.

This chain uses TRBV4-2 with TRBJ1-1, with D perhaps TRBD1 (5 bases). V was trimmed by 0 bases and J by 1 base, leaving 6 bases between them. This CDR3 is 14 amino acids long. Germline loops: CDR1 LGHNA, CDR2 YNFKEQ. This CDR3 reads CASSQDQGNTEAFF. As DNA, the CDR3 is TGTGCCAGCAGCCAAGACCAGGGGAACACTGAAGCTTTCTTT.